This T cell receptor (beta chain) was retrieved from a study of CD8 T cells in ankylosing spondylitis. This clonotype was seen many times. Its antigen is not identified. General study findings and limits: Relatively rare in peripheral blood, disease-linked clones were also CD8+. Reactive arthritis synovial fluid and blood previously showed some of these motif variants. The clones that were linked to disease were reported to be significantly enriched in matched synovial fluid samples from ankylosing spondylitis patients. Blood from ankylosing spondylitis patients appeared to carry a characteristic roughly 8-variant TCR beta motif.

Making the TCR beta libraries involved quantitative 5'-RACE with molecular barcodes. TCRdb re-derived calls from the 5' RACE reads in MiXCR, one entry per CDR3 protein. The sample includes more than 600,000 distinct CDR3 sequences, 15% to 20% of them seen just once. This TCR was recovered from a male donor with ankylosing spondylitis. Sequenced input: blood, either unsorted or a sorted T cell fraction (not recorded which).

The CDR3 DNA sequence: TGTGCCAGCAGTGGTCGACTCAGTTACAATGAGCAGTTCTTC. Translating it yields CASSGRLSYNEQFF. The chain joins TRBV2 to TRBJ2-1; D gene ambiguous. Trimming cost V 4 bases and J 4 bases, with 11 bases left between them. The CDR3 sequence is 14 residues long. Germline V gene lookup returns CDR1 SNHLY and CDR2 FYNNEI. The whole variable domain, filled in from reference TRBV2 and TRBJ2-1, reads EPEVTQTPSHQVTQMGQEVILRCVPISNHLYFYWYRQILGQKVEFLVSFYNNEISEKSEIFDDQFSVERPDGSNFTLKIRSTKLEDSAMYFCASSGRLSYNEQFFGPGTRLTVL.